This entry is about one T cell receptor beta chain. TCRdb's table, derived via immunoSEQ multiplex PCR, lists solely in-frame clones and lacks some. The table records about 250,000 clones, approximately 86% of them present only once. This sample is drawn from a study of blood T cell repertoires in COVID-19. The trim removed 0 bases at V and 0 bases at J, leaving 0 bases unmatched. CDR1 SGHDT and CDR2 YYEEEE come from the germline V gene. CDR3 length: 15 amino acids. This receptor was identified in a woman in her sixties who had recovered from COVID-19. Sample: peripheral blood. V is TRBV5-6 and J is TRBJ2-3, with 8 bases fitting TRBD1. This CDR3 is CASSLGQGSTDTQYF. The CDR3 DNA reads TGTGCCAGCAGCTTGGGACAGGGGAGCACAGATACGCAGTATTTT.